The 10 T cell receptor beta chains below all came from one sample that was sequenced in a study of CD8 T cells in ankylosing spondylitis. From the 5' RACE reads, TCRdb called clonotypes with MiXCR, one entry per CDR3 protein. The sample lists fewer than 250,000 distinct CDR3 sequences; roughly 32% were seen once. The specimen was blood, either unsorted or a sorted T cell fraction (not recorded which). Every receptor here comes from a male donor with ankylosing spondylitis or in good health (not recorded which).

This clonotype came up a few times. This rearrangement joins TRBV20-1 to TRBJ2-3; D gene ambiguous. Between the trimmed V and J ends, which lost 3 bases and 5 bases, there was a span of 6 bases. Germline assignment: CDR1 DFQATT and CDR2 SNEGSKA (reference sequence). CDR3 size: 11 residues. CDR3 in amino acids: CSASPGDTQYF. Written as DNA, the CDR3 is TGCAGTGCTAGCCCAGGAGATACGCAGTATTTT.

The chain joins TRBV5-1 to TRBJ2-5, with no clear D. CDR1 SGHRS and CDR2 YFSETQ come from the germline V gene. This CDR3 has 13 residues. Trimming took 7 bases from V and 1 from J, leaving 11 bases between them. The CDR3 region has the DNA TGCGCCAGCCGCCGGTTCGGCCAAGAGACCCAGTACTTC. Its protein product is CASRRFGQETQYF.

The genes are TRBV10-3 and TRBJ2-1; D remains ambiguous. Per germline, CDR1 ENHRY and CDR2 SYGVKD. Trimming cost V 0 bases and J 6 bases, with 12 bases left between them. CDR3 length: 15 amino acids. The CDR3 here is CAISESGTRGNEQFF. CDR3 coding DNA: TGTGCCATCAGTGAGTCGGGAACCAGAGGCAATGAGCAGTTCTTC.

This clonotype was found a few times. V and J are TRBV6-2 or TRBV6-3 and TRBJ2-7; D gene unclear. V lost 8 bases, J lost 0 bases, and 11 bases lay in between. CDR1 and CDR2 (germline): MNHEY, SVGEGT. This CDR3 comprises 13 residues. The CDR3 protein is CASHTALSYEQYF. CDR3 sequence (DNA): TGTGCCAGCCATACGGCGCTCTCCTACGAGCAGTACTTC.

This clonotype was detected a few times. This chain uses TRBV20-1 with TRBJ2-3; 13 positions agree with TRBD2. This CDR3 is built from 16 residues. Germline-derived CDR1 and CDR2 are DFQATT and SNEGSKA (reference sequence). Germline trimming cut 3 bases from V and 4 bases from J; bases unmatched to any gene: 7. CDR3 sequence: CSASTRLAGGPDTQYF. The CDR3 coding sequence is TGCAGTGCTAGCACGAGACTAGCGGGGGGTCCAGATACGCAGTATTTT.

This chain joins TRBV12-3 or TRBV12-4 and TRBJ2-1, with TRBD2 as a possible D gene (5 bases). The CDR3 loop spans 13 amino acids. The germline V and J ends were trimmed by 10 bases and 8 bases, with 18 bases remaining between them. As DNA, the CDR3 is TGTGCCACCTCGGGGTCCCTATCGGATGAGCAGTTCTTC. As protein: CATSGSLSDEQFF.

J is TRBJ2-5 and V is TRBV20-1; 7 bases fit TRBD1. The CDR3 loop spans 14 amino acids. V was pared by 1 base and J by 1 base, with 3 bases of the junction left unmatched. Germline V gene data show CDR1 as DFQATT and CDR2 as SNEGSKA (reference sequence). The CDR3 sequence: CSARADRAQETQYF. The CDR3 coding sequence is TGCAGTGCTAGAGCTGACAGGGCCCAAGAGACCCAGTACTTC.

The chain has TRBV7-9 and TRBJ2-2; perhaps D is TRBD1 or TRBD2 (5 bases each). V gave up 5 bases and J gave up 6 bases, with 10 bases separating them. Germline CDR1 SEHNR, CDR2 FQNEAQ (reference sequence). The CDR3 consists of 13 residues. The CDR3 nucleotides are TGTGCCAGCAGCCCTTGGGGGTCCGGGGAGCTGTTTTTT. It yields the protein CASSPWGSGELFF.

The gene calls are TRBV29-1 and TRBJ2-1; the D gene is possibly TRBD2 (6 bases). Deletions cut 6 bases from V and 8 bases from J, with 17 bases between. Germline V CDR1 and CDR2: SQVTM, ANQGSEA. The CDR3 has 13 amino acids. The CDR3 protein is CSVETGTRDEQFF. The CDR3, as DNA: TGCAGCGTGGAAACCGGGACTCGAGATGAGCAGTTCTTC.

This clonotype was counted a single time. The CDR3 loop is CSASLTTNNEQFF. The CDR3 region has the DNA TGCAGTGCTAGTCTGACTACCAACAATGAGCAGTTCTTC. The chain is built from TRBV20-1 and TRBJ2-1; a possible D gene is TRBD2 (5 bases). V lost 3 bases, J lost 5 bases, and 11 bases lay in between. Germline V gives CDR1 DFQATT, CDR2 SNEGSKA (reference sequence). This CDR3 is built from 13 residues.